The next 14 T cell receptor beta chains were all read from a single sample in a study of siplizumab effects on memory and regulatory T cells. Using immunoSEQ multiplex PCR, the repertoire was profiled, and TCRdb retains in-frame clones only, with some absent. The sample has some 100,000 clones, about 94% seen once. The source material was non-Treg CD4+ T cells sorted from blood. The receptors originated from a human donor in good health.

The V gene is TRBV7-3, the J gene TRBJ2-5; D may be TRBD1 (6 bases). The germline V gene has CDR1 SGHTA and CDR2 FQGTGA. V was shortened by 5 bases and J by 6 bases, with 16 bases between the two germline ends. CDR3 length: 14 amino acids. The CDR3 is CASSEQEGVKTQYF. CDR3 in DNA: TGTGCCAGCAGCGAACAAGAGGGGGTAAAGACCCAGTACTTC. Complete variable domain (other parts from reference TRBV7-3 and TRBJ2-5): GAGVSQTPSNKVTEKGKYVELRCDPISGHTALYWYRQSLGQGPEFLIYFQGTGAADDSGLPNDRFFAVRPEGSVSTLKIQRTERGDSAVYLCASSEQEGVKTQYFGPGTRLLVL.

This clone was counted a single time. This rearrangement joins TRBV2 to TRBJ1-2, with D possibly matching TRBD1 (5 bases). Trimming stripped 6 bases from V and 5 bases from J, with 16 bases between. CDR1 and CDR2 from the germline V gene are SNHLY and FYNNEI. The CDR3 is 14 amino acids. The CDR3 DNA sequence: TGTGCCAGCAGGACTCCGAAGGGGAGGTATGGCTACACCTTC. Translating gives CASRTPKGRYGYTF.

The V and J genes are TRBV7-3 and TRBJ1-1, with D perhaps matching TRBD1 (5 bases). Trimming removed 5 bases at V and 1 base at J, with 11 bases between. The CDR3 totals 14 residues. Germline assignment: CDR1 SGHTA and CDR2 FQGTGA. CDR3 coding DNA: TGTGCCAGCAGCCCCCAGGGCCCGAACACTGAAGCTTTCTTT. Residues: CASSPQGPNTEAFF.

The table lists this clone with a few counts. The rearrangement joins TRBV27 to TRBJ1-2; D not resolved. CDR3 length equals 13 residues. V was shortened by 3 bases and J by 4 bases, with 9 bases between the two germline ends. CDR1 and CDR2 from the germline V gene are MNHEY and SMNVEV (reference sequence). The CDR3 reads CASSFVGSYGYTF. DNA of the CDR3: TGTGCCAGCAGTTTTGTGGGGTCCTATGGCTACACCTTC.

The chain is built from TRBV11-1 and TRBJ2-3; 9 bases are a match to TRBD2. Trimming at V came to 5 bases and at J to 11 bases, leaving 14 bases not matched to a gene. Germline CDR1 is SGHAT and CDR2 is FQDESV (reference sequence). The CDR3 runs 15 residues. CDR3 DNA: TGTGCCAGCAGCCGGACTAGCGAGGGTCCGCTTGGGCAGTATTTT. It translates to CASSRTSEGPLGQYF.

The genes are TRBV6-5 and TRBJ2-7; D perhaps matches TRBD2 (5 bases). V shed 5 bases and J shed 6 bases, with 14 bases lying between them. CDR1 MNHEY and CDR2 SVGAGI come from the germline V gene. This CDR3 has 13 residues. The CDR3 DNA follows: TGTGCCAGCAGTGCTGACGGGGTATCCGAGCAGTACTTC. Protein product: CASSADGVSEQYF.

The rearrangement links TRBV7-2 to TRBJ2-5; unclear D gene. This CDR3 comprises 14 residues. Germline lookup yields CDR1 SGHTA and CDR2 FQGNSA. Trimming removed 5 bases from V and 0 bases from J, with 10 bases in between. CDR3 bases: TGTGCCAGCAGCACCCCTAGAGACCAAGAGACCCAGTACTTC. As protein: CASSTPRDQETQYF.

This CDR3 is CATSRGVQGYTF. CDR3 nucleotide sequence: TGTGCCACCAGCAGAGGAGTGCAGGGCTACACCTTC. The chain recombines TRBV15 with TRBJ1-2; no firm D call. Germline V gene lookup returns CDR1 LNHNV and CDR2 YYDKDF (reference sequence). Trimming took 1 base from V and 8 from J, leaving 8 bases between them. The length of the CDR3 is 12 residues.

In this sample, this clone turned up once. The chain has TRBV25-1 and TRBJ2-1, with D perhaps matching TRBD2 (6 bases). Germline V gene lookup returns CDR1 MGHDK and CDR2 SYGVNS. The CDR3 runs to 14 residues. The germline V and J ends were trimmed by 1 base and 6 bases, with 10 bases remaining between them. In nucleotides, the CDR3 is TGTGCCAGCAGTGAATTGGAGGGGATCAATGAGCAGTTCTTC. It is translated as CASSELEGINEQFF.

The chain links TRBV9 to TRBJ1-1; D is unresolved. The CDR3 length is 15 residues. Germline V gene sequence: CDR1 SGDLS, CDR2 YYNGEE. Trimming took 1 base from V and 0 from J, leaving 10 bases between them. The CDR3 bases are TGTGCCAGCAGCGTATTACCGGAGATGAACACTGAAGCTTTCTTT. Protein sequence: CASSVLPEMNTEAFF.

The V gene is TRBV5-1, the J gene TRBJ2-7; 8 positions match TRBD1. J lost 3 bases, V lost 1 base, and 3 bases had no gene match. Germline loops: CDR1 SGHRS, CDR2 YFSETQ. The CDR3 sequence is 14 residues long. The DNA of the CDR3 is TGCGCCAGCAGCTTGACGGGACAGGACTACGAGCAGTACTTC. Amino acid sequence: CASSLTGQDYEQYF.

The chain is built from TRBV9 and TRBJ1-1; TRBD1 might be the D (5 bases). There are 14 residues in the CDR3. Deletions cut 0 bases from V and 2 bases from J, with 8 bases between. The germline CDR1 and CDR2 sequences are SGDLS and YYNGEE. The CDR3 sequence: CASSVEGTNTEAFF. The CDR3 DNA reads TGTGCCAGCAGCGTAGAAGGGACTAACACTGAAGCTTTCTTT.

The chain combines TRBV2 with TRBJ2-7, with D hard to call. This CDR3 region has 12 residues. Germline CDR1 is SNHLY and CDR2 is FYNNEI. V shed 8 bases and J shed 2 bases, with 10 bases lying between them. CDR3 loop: CASRVRTYEQYF. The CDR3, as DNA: TGTGCCAGCCGCGTCCGCACCTACGAGCAGTACTTC.

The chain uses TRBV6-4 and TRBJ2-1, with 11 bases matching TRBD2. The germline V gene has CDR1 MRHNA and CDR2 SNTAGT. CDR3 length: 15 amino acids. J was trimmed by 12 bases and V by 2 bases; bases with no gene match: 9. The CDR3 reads CASSDGGLAVEGQFF. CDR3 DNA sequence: TGTGCCAGCAGTGACGGGGGACTAGCGGTCGAGGGGCAGTTCTTC.